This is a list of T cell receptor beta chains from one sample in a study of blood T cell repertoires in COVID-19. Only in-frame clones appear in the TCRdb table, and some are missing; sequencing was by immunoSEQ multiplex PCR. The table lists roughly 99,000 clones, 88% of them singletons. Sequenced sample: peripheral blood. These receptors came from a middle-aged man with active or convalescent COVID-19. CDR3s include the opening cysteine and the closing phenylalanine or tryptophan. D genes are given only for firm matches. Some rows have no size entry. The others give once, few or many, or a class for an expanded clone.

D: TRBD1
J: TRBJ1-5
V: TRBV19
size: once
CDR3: CASSPGQGANQPQHF
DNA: TGTGCCAGTAGTCCGGGACAGGGTGCCAATCAGCCCCAGCATTTT

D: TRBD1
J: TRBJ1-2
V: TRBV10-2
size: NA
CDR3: CASSERGQGDGYTF
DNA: TGCGCCAGCAGTGAGAGGGGACAGGGGGACGGCTACACCTTC

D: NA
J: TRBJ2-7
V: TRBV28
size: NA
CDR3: CASSYPRLAGFEQYF
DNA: TGTGCCAGCAGTTACCCGCGTTTAGCTGGTTTCGAGCAGTACTTC

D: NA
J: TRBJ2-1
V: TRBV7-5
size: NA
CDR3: CARSPNPNTRAGGYNEQFF
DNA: TGTGCCAGAAGCCCCAACCCCAACACCCGGGCGGGAGGTTACAATGAGCAGTTCTTC

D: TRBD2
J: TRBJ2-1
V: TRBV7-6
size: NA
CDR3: CASSFQAGSGRYNEQFF
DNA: TGTGCCAGCAGCTTTCAAGCCGGAAGCGGGAGGTACAATGAGCAGTTCTTC

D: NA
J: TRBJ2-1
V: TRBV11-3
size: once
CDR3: CASSSTGNEQFF
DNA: TGTGCCAGCAGCTCCACAGGGAATGAGCAGTTCTTC

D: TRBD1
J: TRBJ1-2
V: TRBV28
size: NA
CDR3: CASSLDRGGYGYTF
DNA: TGTGCCAGCAGTCTAGACAGGGGCGGCTATGGCTACACCTTC

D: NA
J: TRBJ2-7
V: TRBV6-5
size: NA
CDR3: CASSTQGHEQYF
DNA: TGTGCCAGCAGTACCCAGGGGCACGAGCAGTACTTC

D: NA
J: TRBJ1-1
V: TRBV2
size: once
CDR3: CASSVDSGGKNTEAFF
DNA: TGTGCCAGCAGTGTCGACTCTGGCGGAAAAAACACTGAAGCTTTCTTT

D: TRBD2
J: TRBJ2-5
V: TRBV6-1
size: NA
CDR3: CASSEPAGGPGETQYF
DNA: TGTGCCAGCAGTGAACCAGCGGGAGGGCCGGGGGAGACCCAGTACTTC

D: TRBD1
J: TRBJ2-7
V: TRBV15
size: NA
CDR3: CATSRTGTGGYEQYF
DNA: TGTGCCACCAGCAGAACCGGGACAGGGGGCTACGAGCAGTACTTC

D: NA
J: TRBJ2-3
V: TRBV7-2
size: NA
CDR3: CASSLGPAGSTDTQYF
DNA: TGTGCCAGCAGCTTAGGTCCCGCGGGGAGCACAGATACGCAGTATTTT

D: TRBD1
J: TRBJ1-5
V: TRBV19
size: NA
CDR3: CASSGGTGDRPQHF
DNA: TGTGCCAGTAGTGGGGGGACAGGGGATCGGCCCCAGCATTTT

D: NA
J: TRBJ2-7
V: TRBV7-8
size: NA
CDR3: CASSSLDIFSYEQYF
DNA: TGTGCCAGCAGCTCCCTTGACATTTTCTCCTACGAGCAGTACTTC